The entry below gives a single T cell receptor beta chain sequence along with its context. What it binds is unknown. The sample comes from a study of T cell responses to AZD1222 COVID-19 vaccine. Notes on the study in general: AZD1222 recipients seropositive at baseline numbered only five to seven. Donors skewed white British and female; clonal diversity was possibly underestimated. Spike-specific TCR repertoires showed rising breadth and depth after two AZD1222 doses.

The table came from immunoSEQ multiplex PCR; TCRdb's copy has only in-frame clones and leaves some out. The repertoire includes more than 95,000 clones, 87% of them detected once, and about 9.4% sits in the top ten. Germline V gene data show CDR1 as MNHEY and CDR2 as SMNVEV (reference sequence). Trimming pared 1 base from V and 3 bases from J, leaving 12 bases between. This CDR3 is 15 amino acids long. This TCR was recovered from an adult in good health. The V gene is TRBV27, the J gene TRBJ1-1; TRBD1 might be the D (5 bases). Here the sequenced sample was peripheral blood, taken on day 0 of AZD1222 vaccination. In DNA, the CDR3 is TGTGCCAGCAGTTTATACGGGGCGGCGTACACTGAAGCTTTCTTT. It specifies CASSLYGAAYTEAFF.